Listed below are T cell receptor beta chains from one sample, sequenced in a study of shared clonotypes between healthy human individuals. Some clones are missing from TCRdb's copy, which holds only in-frame ones; the method was immunoSEQ multiplex PCR. The data show about 1 million clones, 65% to 80% seen once. The sequenced material came from memory CD4+ T cells sorted from blood. All receptors come from a man between 18 and 35 years old in good health. CDR3s leave out the opening cysteine and the closing phenylalanine or tryptophan. Each record gives: J gene, V gene, CDR3 protein.

j_gene: TRBJ1-1
v_gene: TRBV30
CDR3aa: AWSVSAGRNTEAF

j_gene: TRBJ1-4
v_gene: TRBV5-1
CDR3aa: ASSLEGTNEKLF

j_gene: TRBJ2-5
v_gene: TRBV27
CDR3aa: ASSSAGRGETQY

j_gene: TRBJ1-1
v_gene: TRBV7-9
CDR3aa: ASSSSGNTEAF

j_gene: TRBJ2-5
v_gene: TRBV4-1
CDR3aa: ASSQDPDRLVPKETQY

j_gene: TRBJ1-1
v_gene: TRBV27
CDR3aa: ASSFFGEGQKNTEAF

j_gene: TRBJ2-7
v_gene: TRBV7-9
CDR3aa: ASSLAWAEQY

j_gene: TRBJ2-3
v_gene: TRBV5-4
CDR3aa: ASSYGLAGVTDTQY

j_gene: TRBJ1-6
v_gene: TRBV28
CDR3aa: ASSPLGQINSPLH

j_gene: TRBJ2-6
v_gene: TRBV11-3
CDR3aa: ASSLGGSGANVLT

j_gene: TRBJ1-1
v_gene: TRBV11-2
CDR3aa: ASSFTGGFAEAF

j_gene: TRBJ2-7
v_gene: TRBV19
CDR3aa: ASSHRGDRGKKAYEQY

j_gene: TRBJ2-2
v_gene: TRBV6-5
CDR3aa: ASSYGQGNTGELF

j_gene: NA
v_gene: TRBV7-9
CDR3aa: ASNSPGQGAYEQY

j_gene: TRBJ1-2
v_gene: TRBV5-4
CDR3aa: ASRAGAPYGYT

j_gene: TRBJ1-6
v_gene: TRBV6-1
CDR3aa: ASRDQGMSPLH

j_gene: TRBJ1-5
v_gene: TRBV6-1
CDR3aa: ASSVQDSNQPQH

j_gene: NA
v_gene: TRBV7-2
CDR3aa: ASSSGLATEQY

j_gene: TRBJ1-6
v_gene: TRBV19
CDR3aa: ASSVWDNSPLH

j_gene: TRBJ1-2
v_gene: TRBV6-5
CDR3aa: ASSYSSANYGYT

j_gene: TRBJ2-2
v_gene: TRBV19
CDR3aa: ASRTDLANTGELF

j_gene: TRBJ1-6
v_gene: TRBV25-1
CDR3aa: ASSAPDRSLH

j_gene: TRBJ1-1
v_gene: TRBV18
CDR3aa: ASSPPQQVNTEAF

j_gene: TRBJ2-5
v_gene: TRBV19
CDR3aa: ASSIGNRGQETQY

j_gene: TRBJ1-4
v_gene: TRBV30
CDR3aa: AWSVRGPGEKLF

j_gene: TRBJ2-3
v_gene: TRBV7-9
CDR3aa: ASSRTSGNTDTQY

j_gene: TRBJ2-3
v_gene: TRBV2
CDR3aa: ASSAREGTDTQY

j_gene: TRBJ1-5
v_gene: TRBV7-2
CDR3aa: ASTTGGSNQPQH

j_gene: TRBJ1-6
v_gene: TRBV7-2
CDR3aa: ASSLASVNSPLH

j_gene: TRBJ2-3
v_gene: TRBV30
CDR3aa: AWSVVAGLTQY

j_gene: TRBJ1-2
v_gene: TRBV11-2
CDR3aa: ASSLTGYFGYT

j_gene: TRBJ2-4
v_gene: TRBV20-1
CDR3aa: SANRGNIQY

j_gene: TRBJ1-1
v_gene: TRBV27
CDR3aa: ASSFSLNRLNTEAF

j_gene: TRBJ2-7
v_gene: TRBV20-1
CDR3aa: SARDPDEQY

j_gene: TRBJ1-4
v_gene: TRBV6-5
CDR3aa: ASSPDRGGEKLF

j_gene: TRBJ2-7
v_gene: TRBV7-6
CDR3aa: ASSLGTASYEQY

j_gene: TRBJ2-1
v_gene: TRBV7-2
CDR3aa: ASSPLTGNTYNEQF

j_gene: TRBJ1-1
v_gene: TRBV5-1
CDR3aa: ASSLAQGALMNTEAF

j_gene: TRBJ2-3
v_gene: TRBV7-2
CDR3aa: ASRPAGTDTQY

j_gene: TRBJ2-3
v_gene: TRBV9
CDR3aa: ASSPGLGGPVIDTQY

j_gene: TRBJ1-1
v_gene: TRBV30
CDR3aa: AWSVRRGTGVGMNTEAF

j_gene: TRBJ1-5
v_gene: TRBV5-6
CDR3aa: ASSLGQGAGSNQPQH

j_gene: TRBJ2-7
v_gene: TRBV9
CDR3aa: ASSPELTGWQY

j_gene: TRBJ1-4
v_gene: TRBV14
CDR3aa: ASSQDWQGNEKLF